Listed below are T cell receptor beta chains from one sample, sequenced in a study of tumor-infiltrating lymphocytes in primary liver carcinoma. TCRdb reprocessed the multiplex PCR reads via MiXCR and lists one record per CDR3 protein. The sample lists about 96,000 distinct CDR3 sequences; just over 65% were seen once. The sequenced material came from tumor-adjacent normal liver tissue. These receptors originate from a man aged 40-49 years with primary liver carcinoma and hepatitis B virus infection. Both conserved end residues are part of each CDR3.

V	J	CDR3
TRBV13	TRBJ2-1	CVSSPLFRTSYNEWFF
TRBV6-5	TRBJ2-1	CAGSRVIAGFRDEEFF
TRBV30	TRBJ2-7	CAWSDQVRGEQYF
TRBV28	TRBJ2-4	CATSPRGEDIQYF
TRBV13	TRBJ2-7	CANSTSRTVYEQYF
TRBV11-2	TRBJ2-3	CARSSGTSTDTQYF
TRBV6-5	TRBJ2-7	CASSASTGTSTYEQYF
TRBV6-1	TRBJ2-4	CANSEVGQGANIQYF
TRBV6-2/TRBV6-3	TRBJ1-1	CASSQGGGQAFF
TRBV11-2	TRBJ2-6	CANSLGTAGANVLTF
TRBV6-1	TRBJ2-3	CASSLRQVSDTQYF
TRBV10-3	TRBJ2-2	CAISASEGLAGVYGELFF
TRBV11-2	TRBJ2-1	CANSPESGNANEQFF
TRBV11-2	TRBJ2-7	CASSLGASGTYEQYF
TRBV11-2	TRBJ2-1	CASSSTSGRGNEQFF
TRBV12-3/TRBV12-4	TRBJ2-7	CASSRMGGGQYF
TRBV2	TRBJ1-1	CATSLRDGEAFF
TRBV4-1	TRBJ2-2	CASSLSISGTGTGELFF
TRBV12-3/TRBV12-4	TRBJ1-1	CASSSIAQGNEAFF
TRBV7-3	TRBJ2-2	CVSSPRYANTGELFF
TRBV14	TRBJ2-1	CASGPRGTFYNERFF
TRBV11-1	TRBJ1-1	CASSLWGQGSEAFF
TRBV6-1	TRBJ2-3	CASSQSTWGTDTQYF
TRBV10-1	TRBJ1-1	CASSLTENTDAFF
TRBV5-4	TRBJ1-1	CASSLFGARNTEAFF
TRBV6-2/TRBV6-3	TRBJ2-1	CVSSYFGHLSSYNEQFF
TRBV11-2	TRBJ1-3	CASSLNGNSTYF
TRBV11-2	TRBJ1-3	CASSSTLLTGNTIYF
TRBV6-5	TRBJ2-2	CASRDNHQNTRELFF
TRBV5-1	TRBJ1-4	CASSLANGQLNEKLFF
TRBV11-2	TRBJ2-1	CASSWTSGAEQFF
TRBV2	TRBJ1-1	CAGRQGQMNTEAFF
TRBV11-2	TRBJ2-3	CASSLMVGTQYF
TRBV11-2	TRBJ2-1	CASSLDIGLCMGEQFF
TRBV11-2	TRBJ2-3	CASSFSSGSPDTQYF
TRBV11-2	TRBJ2-6	CTSSSRTLSGANVLTF
TRBV28	TRBJ2-3	CASSVRQRPTDTQYF
TRBV4-1	TRBJ2-7	CASSHELAGGSGYEQYF
TRBV7-8	TRBJ2-1	CASSPPGDRGCNEQFF
TRBV11-2	TRBJ2-3	CACSPLPDDTQYF
TRBV29-1	TRBJ2-7	CSVESGLGNDQHF
TRBV12-3/TRBV12-4	TRBJ2-4	CVSSTQKNIQYF
TRBV11-3	TRBJ2-2	CASSLDNTGEPFF
TRBV5-4	TRBJ2-3	CASSPWPLRGTDTQYF
TRBV10-1	TRBJ2-3	CANSVTGTGIDTQYF
TRBV5-1	TRBJ2-2	CASSLDGRPNTGELFF
TRBV28	TRBJ1-4	CASSSRDGDNEKLFF
TRBV6-1	TRBJ2-7	CTSSSQGIGYEQYF
TRBV28	TRBJ1-6	CASSYVRTSYNSPLHF
TRBV29-1	TRBJ2-1	CRVGLAGKGNEEFF
TRBV10-3	TRBJ2-2	CAIRADDTWELFF
TRBV11-1	TRBJ1-1	CASSLYPGANTEASF
TRBV19	TRBJ2-1	CASSSSGQPPYNEQFF